Below, 4 T cell receptor beta chains from the same sample are listed, as sequenced in a study. TCRdb re-called the RT-PCR reads with MiXCR, one entry per CDR3 protein. This table holds about 680,000 distinct CDR3 sequences, over 12% found once. The sequencing input was memory CD4+ T cells from blood. The receptors here all came from a female donor in good health, serving as a healthy control.

The chain links TRBV15 to TRBJ1-1, with 7 nucleotides matching TRBD1. Germline lookup yields CDR1 LNHNV and CDR2 YYDKDF (reference sequence). This CDR3 spans 15 amino acids. Unmatched junction bases numbered 5, after V lost 4 bases and J lost 0 bases. CDR3 nucleotide sequence: TGTGCCACCAGCACCCGGACAGGAATGAACACTGAAGCTTTCTTT. It yields the protein CATSTRTGMNTEAFF.

The chain recombines TRBV20-1 with TRBJ1-2; D is unclear. Germline CDR1 DFQATT, CDR2 SNEGSKA (reference sequence). The CDR3 runs to 15 residues. Trimming left V 2 bases short and J 4 bases short, with 17 bases between. In nucleotides, the CDR3 is TGCAGTGCTAGACCCTCGGACCCCAGTGGCTATGGCTACACCTTC. It encodes CSARPSDPSGYGYTF.

The J gene is TRBJ2-5, the V gene TRBV5-1; 7 bases fit TRBD2. The junction had 13 bases not matched to a gene; V was cut back by 5 bases and J by 6 bases. Germline CDR1 SGHRS, CDR2 YFSETQ. The CDR3 runs 15 residues. CDR3 sequence: CASSLDGGSGKTQYF. CDR3 sequence (DNA): TGCGCCAGCAGTCTGGACGGCGGGAGCGGCAAGACCCAGTACTTC.

The chain joins TRBV4-3 to TRBJ1-2; D gene unclear. CDR3 length equals 15 residues. The germline gives CDR1 LGHNA, CDR2 YSLEER. Trimming shortened V by 0 bases and J by 3 bases, and 11 bases separated the two germline ends. The CDR3 here is CASSQEEGGDYGYTF. In nucleotides, the CDR3 is TGCGCCAGCAGCCAAGAGGAGGGTGGTGACTATGGCTACACCTTC.